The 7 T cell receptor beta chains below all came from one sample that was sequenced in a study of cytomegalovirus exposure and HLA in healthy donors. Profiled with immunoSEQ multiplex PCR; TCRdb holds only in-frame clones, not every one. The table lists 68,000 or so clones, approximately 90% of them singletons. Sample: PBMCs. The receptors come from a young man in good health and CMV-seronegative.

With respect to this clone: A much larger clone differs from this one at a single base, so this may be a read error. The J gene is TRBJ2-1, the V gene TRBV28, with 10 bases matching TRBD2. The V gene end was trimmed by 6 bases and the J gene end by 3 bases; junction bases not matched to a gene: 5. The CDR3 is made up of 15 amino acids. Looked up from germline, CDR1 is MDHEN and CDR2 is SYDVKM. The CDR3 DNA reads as TGTGCCAGCAGCTCCGGGACTAGCGTCTACAATGAGCAGTTCTTC. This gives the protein CASSSGTSVYNEQFF.

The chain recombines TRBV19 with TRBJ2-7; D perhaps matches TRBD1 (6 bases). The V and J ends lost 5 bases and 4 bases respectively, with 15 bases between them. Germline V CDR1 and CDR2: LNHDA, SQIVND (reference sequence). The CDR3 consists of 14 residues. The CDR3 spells CASSSRGTSYEQYF. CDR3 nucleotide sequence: TGTGCCAGTAGTTCAAGGGGGACCTCATACGAGCAGTACTTC.

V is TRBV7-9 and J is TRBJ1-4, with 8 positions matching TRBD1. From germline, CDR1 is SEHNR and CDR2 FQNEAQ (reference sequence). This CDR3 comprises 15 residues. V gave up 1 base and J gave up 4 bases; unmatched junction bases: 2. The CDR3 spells CASSLGDRYNEKLFF. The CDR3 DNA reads TGTGCCAGCAGCTTAGGGGACAGGTATAATGAAAAACTGTTTTTT.

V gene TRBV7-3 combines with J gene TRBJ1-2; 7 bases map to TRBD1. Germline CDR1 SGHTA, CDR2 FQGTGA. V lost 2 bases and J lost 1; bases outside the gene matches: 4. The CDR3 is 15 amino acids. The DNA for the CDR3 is TGTGCCAGCAGCTTATCGGGACAGAGTAACTATGGCTACACCTTC. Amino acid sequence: CASSLSGQSNYGYTF.

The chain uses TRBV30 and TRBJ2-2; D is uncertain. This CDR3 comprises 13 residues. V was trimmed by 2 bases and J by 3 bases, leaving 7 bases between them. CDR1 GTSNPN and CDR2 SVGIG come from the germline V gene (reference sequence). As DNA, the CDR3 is TGTGCCTGGAGTTTTCTCGACACCGGGGAGCTGTTTTTT. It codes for CAWSFLDTGELFF.

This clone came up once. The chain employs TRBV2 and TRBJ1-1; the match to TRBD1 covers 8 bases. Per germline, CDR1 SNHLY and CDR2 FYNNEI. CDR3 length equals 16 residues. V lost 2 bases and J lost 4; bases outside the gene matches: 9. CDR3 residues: CASSEQRYRGSTEAFF. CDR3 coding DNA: TGTGCCAGCAGTGAACAGCGCTACAGGGGGAGCACTGAAGCTTTCTTT.

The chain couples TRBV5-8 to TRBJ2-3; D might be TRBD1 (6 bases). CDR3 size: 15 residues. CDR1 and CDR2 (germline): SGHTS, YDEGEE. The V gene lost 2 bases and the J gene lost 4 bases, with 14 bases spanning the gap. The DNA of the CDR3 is TGTGCCAGCAGCTTCCCCAGGACAGACCCAGATACGCAGTATTTT. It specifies CASSFPRTDPDTQYF.